The rows below give T cell receptor beta chains drawn from one sample of a study of T cell responses to AZD1222 COVID-19 vaccine. Generated by immunoSEQ multiplex PCR, the TCRdb table keeps only in-frame clones and is missing some. Of around 180,000 clones listed, more than 80% were seen once; the top ten hold around 5.8%. Material: peripheral blood, obtained on day 0 of AZD1222 vaccination. These receptor sequences come from an adult in good health. Both conserved end residues are part of each CDR3. Each record gives: CDR3 length, J gene, V gene, clone size, D gene, CDR3 protein, CDR3 DNA. A D gene is named only where the DNA matches it firmly. Clone size is given for some rows only: seen once, a few or many times, or a class if the clone is expanded.

>16|TRBJ2-1|TRBV7-9|.|TRBD2
CASSPTLSGRPHEQFF
TGTGCCAGCAGCCCAACCCTGAGCGGGAGGCCACATGAGCAGTTCTTC
>14|TRBJ2-7|TRBV9|.|.
CASSGGGSSYEQYF
TGTGCCAGCAGCGGAGGGGGGAGCTCCTACGAGCAGTACTTC
>14|TRBJ1-5|TRBV19|.|.
CASSIDPFRQPQHF
TGTGCCAGTAGTATAGACCCGTTTCGTCAGCCCCAGCATTTT
>14|TRBJ1-4|TRBV6-5|.|.
CASSYSTGNEKLFF
TGTGCCAGCAGTTACTCGACGGGGAATGAAAAACTGTTTTTT
>14|TRBJ2-7|TRBV27|.|.
CASSLSSGSYEQYF
TGTGCCAGCAGTTTATCGTCAGGTTCCTACGAGCAGTACTTC
>14|TRBJ2-7|TRBV5-5|.|.
CASSLNREVGEQYF
TGTGCCAGCAGCTTGAACAGGGAGGTGGGCGAGCAGTACTTC
>14|TRBJ2-7|TRBV6-5|.|TRBD2
CASKLAGAGDEQYF
TGTGCCAGCAAACTAGCGGGAGCAGGGGACGAGCAGTACTTC
>17|TRBJ2-2|TRBV6-2/TRBV6-3|.|TRBD2
CASSSGLAGVDTGELFF
TGTGCCAGCAGTTCGGGACTAGCGGGAGTAGACACCGGGGAGCTGTTTTTT
>16|TRBJ1-3|TRBV7-9|.|TRBD1
CASSLRGGAGGNTIYF
TGTGCCAGCAGCTTACGAGGGGGCGCCGGGGGAAACACCATATATTTT
>13|TRBJ1-4|TRBV30|.|.
CAWSRGLSEKLFF
TGTGCCTGGAGCCGGGGCTTATCTGAAAAACTGTTTTTT
>13|TRBJ1-6|TRBV25-1|once|TRBD1
CASSRDRDSPLHF
TGTGCCAGCAGTCGAGACAGGGATTCACCCCTCCACTTT
>15|TRBJ2-7|TRBV5-1|.|TRBD2
CASSLLAGESYEQYF
TGCGCCAGCAGCCTGCTAGCGGGAGAGTCCTACGAGCAGTACTTC
>13|TRBJ1-1|TRBV3-1/TRBV3-2|.|TRBD1
CASIRGHSTEAFF
TGTGCCAGCATAAGGGGGCACTCGACTGAAGCTTTCTTT
>12|TRBJ1-5|TRBV28|.|.
CASMGRDQPQHF
TGTGCCAGCATGGGGAGGGATCAGCCCCAGCATTTT
>14|TRBJ2-4|TRBV10-3|.|TRBD1
CAIRPGTDKNIQYF
TGTGCCATCAGACCCGGGACAGACAAAAACATTCAGTACTTC
>13|TRBJ2-6|TRBV5-8|.|.
CASSYVGANVLTF
TGTGCCAGCAGCTACGTCGGGGCCAACGTCCTGACTTTC
>15|TRBJ1-5|TRBV6-1|.|.
CASSELSNSNQPQHF
TGTGCCAGCAGTGAACTAAGTAATAGCAATCAGCCCCAGCATTTT
>13|TRBJ1-4|TRBV28|.|.
CASSDEGGVKLFF
TGTGCCAGCAGCGACGAGGGGGGGGTAAAACTGTTTTTT
>14|TRBJ1-2|TRBV19|.|TRBD1
CASSRTGKDYGYTF
TGTGCCAGTAGTAGGACAGGGAAGGACTATGGCTACACCTTC
>12|TRBJ1-2|TRBV12-3/TRBV12-4|once|.
CASSGPNYGYTF
TGTGCCAGCAGTGGACCTAACTATGGCTACACCTTC
>11|TRBJ2-7|TRBV20-1|.|.
CSASGPYEQYF
TGCAGTGCTTCCGGGCCCTACGAGCAGTACTTC
>15|TRBJ1-4|TRBV6-5|.|TRBD1
CASRDRDRPYEKLFF
TGTGCCAGCAGAGATCGGGACAGACCCTATGAAAAACTGTTTTTT
>12|TRBJ1-5|TRBV6-5|.|.
CASSWGNQPQHF
TGTGCCAGCAGTTGGGGCAATCAGCCCCAGCATTTT
>14|TRBJ1-2|TRBV25-1|once|TRBD1
CASSARQGYYGYTF
TGTGCCAGCAGTGCCCGACAGGGGTACTATGGCTACACCTTC
>15|TRBJ1-1|TRBV30|once|TRBD1
CAWSWTGRLNTEAFF
TGTGCCTGGAGTTGGACAGGGCGATTGAACACTGAAGCTTTCTTT
>15|TRBJ1-2|TRBV28|few|.
CASSSAGTSTDGYTF
TGTGCCAGCAGTTCCGCGGGGACATCCACGGATGGCTACACCTTC
>12|TRBJ1-2|TRBV10-3|.|.
CAISESPPGYTF
TGTGCCATCAGTGAGTCCCCTCCGGGCTACACCTTC
>13|TRBJ1-1|TRBV12-3/TRBV12-4|.|.
CASSRGGDTEAFF
TGTGCCAGCAGTCGTGGGGGAGACACTGAAGCTTTCTTT
>15|TRBJ2-7|TRBV7-8|.|TRBD2
CASSLVAGAAYEQYF
TGTGCCAGCAGCTTAGTAGCGGGTGCCGCCTACGAGCAGTACTTC
>15|TRBJ2-1|TRBV5-4|.|TRBD1
CASSFAWGQGYEQFF
TGTGCCAGCAGCTTCGCCTGGGGACAGGGCTATGAGCAGTTCTTC
>15|TRBJ2-1|TRBV4-2|.|TRBD2
CASSQEGTRTREQFF
TGTGCCAGCAGCCAAGAAGGGACTAGGACAAGGGAGCAGTTCTTC
>15|TRBJ2-1|TRBV11-1|.|TRBD2
CASSSWGLARAEQFF
TGTGCCAGCAGCTCATGGGGACTAGCTAGAGCTGAGCAGTTCTTC
>15|TRBJ1-2|TRBV6-5|.|.
CASSYYVGLDYGYTF
TGTGCCAGCAGTTACTATGTAGGTCTTGACTATGGCTACACCTTC
>17|TRBJ1-6|TRBV6-6|.|TRBD1
CASRRQGISSYNSPLHF
TGTGCCAGCAGACGACAGGGGATAAGTTCCTATAATTCACCCCTCCACTTT
>14|TRBJ1-1|TRBV11-3|.|TRBD1
CASSPGGKNTEAFF
TGTGCCAGCAGCCCAGGGGGGAAGAACACTGAAGCTTTCTTT
>14|TRBJ2-7|TRBV6-5|.|.
CASSLTGLSYEQYF
TGTGCCAGCAGTTTGACAGGCCTCTCCTACGAGCAGTACTTC